This TCR beta chain originates from a study of glioma-infiltrating T cells after dendritic cell vaccination. Study at large: Monocyte-derived dendritic cells, cultured seven days with IL-4 and GM-CSF, were pulsed with autologous tumor lysate. Patients received three intradermal dendritic cell vaccine injections at biweekly intervals.

Germline CDR1 is SGHTS and CDR2 is YDEGEE. Between the trimmed V and J ends, which lost 0 bases and 1 base, there was a span of 7 bases. This CDR3 comprises 14 residues. The time point denotes: after dendritic cell vaccination, including at tumor progression/relapse. This clone turned up a few times. The PCR used 60 V beta and 13 J beta primers. Assay used: immunoSEQ multiplex PCR; TCRdb lists only in-frame clones, some missing. This sample has approximately 110,000 clones, with roughly 90% found just once. Sample: blood, taken after dendritic cell vaccination. The clonotype originates from a human donor with glioblastoma. J is TRBJ1-2 and V is TRBV5-8; D remains unclear. CDR3: CASSLGHFNYGYTF. The CDR3 region has the DNA TGTGCCAGCAGCTTGGGACACTTTAACTATGGCTACACCTTC.